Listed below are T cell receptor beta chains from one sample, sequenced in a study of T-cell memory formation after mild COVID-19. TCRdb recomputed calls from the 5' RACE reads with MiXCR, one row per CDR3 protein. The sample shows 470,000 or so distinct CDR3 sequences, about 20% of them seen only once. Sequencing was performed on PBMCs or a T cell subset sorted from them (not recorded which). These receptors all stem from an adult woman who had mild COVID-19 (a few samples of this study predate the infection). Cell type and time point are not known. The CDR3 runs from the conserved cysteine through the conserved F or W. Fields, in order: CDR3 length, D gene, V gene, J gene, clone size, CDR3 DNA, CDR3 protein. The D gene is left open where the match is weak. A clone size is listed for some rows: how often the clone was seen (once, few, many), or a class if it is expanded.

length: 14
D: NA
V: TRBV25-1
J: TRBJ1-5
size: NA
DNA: TGTGCCAGCAGTGTAGAGAGTAGCAATCAGCCCCAGCATTTT
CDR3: CASSVESSNQPQHF

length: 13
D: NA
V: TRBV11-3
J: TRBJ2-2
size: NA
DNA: TGTGCCAGCAGCACACGGAACACCGGGGAGCTGTTTTTT
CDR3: CASSTRNTGELFF

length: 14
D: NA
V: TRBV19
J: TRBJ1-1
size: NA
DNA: TGTGCCAGTAGTGTGGGACAACCTAACACTGAAGCTTTCTTT
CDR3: CASSVGQPNTEAFF

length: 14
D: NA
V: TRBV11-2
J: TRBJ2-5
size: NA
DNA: TGTGCCAGCAGCTTTAGGGAGTCCCAAGAGACCCAGTACTTC
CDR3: CASSFRESQETQYF

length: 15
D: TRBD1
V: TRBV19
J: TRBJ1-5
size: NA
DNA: TGTGCCAGTAGTATTGTCACAGGGGAGGGTCAGCCCCAGCATTTT
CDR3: CASSIVTGEGQPQHF

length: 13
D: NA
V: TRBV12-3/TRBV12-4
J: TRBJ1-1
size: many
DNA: TGTGCCAGCAGTCCTCAAGGGGGGGGACGTGCTTTCTTT
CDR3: CASSPQGGGRAFF

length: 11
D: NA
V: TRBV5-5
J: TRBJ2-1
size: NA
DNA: TGTGCCAGCAGCACCGCTAAGGAGCAGTTCTTC
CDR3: CASSTAKEQFF

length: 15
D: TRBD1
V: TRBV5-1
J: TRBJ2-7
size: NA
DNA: TGCGCCAGCAGCCCATCCGGGACAGGGGTCTACGAGCAGTACTTC
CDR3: CASSPSGTGVYEQYF

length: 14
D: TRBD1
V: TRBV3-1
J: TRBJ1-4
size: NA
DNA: TGTGCCAGCAGCGGGACAGGGGGAATAGAAAAACTGTTTTTT
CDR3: CASSGTGGIEKLFF

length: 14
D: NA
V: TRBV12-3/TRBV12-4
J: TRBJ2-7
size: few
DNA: TGTGCCAGCAGTCCGGACGGTCGGGGGTACGAGCAGTACTTC
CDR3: CASSPDGRGYEQYF

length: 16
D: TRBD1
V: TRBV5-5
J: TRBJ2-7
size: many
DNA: TGTGCCAGCGAGCCGCGCAACAGGGGATCGGCCTACGAGCAGTACTTC
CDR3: CASEPRNRGSAYEQYF

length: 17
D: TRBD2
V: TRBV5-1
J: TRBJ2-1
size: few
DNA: TGCGCCAGCAGCGCGACAAATAGCGGGGTTCGCTACAATGAGCAGTTCTTC
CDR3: CASSATNSGVRYNEQFF

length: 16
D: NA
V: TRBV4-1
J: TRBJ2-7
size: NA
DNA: TGCGCCAGCAGCCAGCCTCCGGGACGGAAGTACTACGAGCAGTACTTC
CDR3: CASSQPPGRKYYEQYF

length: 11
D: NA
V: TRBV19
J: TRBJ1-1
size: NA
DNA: TGTGCCAGTAGTATAAGTCATGAAGCTTTCTTT
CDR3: CASSISHEAFF

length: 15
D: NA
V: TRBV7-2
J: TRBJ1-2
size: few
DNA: TGTGCCAGCAGCTTAGAGTTTGGGGCAGGGATTAGCTACACCTTC
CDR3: CASSLEFGAGISYTF

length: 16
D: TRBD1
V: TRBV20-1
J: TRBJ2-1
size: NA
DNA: TGCAGTGCTAGAGATATCGGACAGGGGGCGAGAAATGAGCAGTTCTTC
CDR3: CSARDIGQGARNEQFF

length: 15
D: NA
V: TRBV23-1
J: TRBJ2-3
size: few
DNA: TGCGCCAGCAGTCACCCAGGCCCCACCACAGATACGCAGTATTTT
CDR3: CASSHPGPTTDTQYF

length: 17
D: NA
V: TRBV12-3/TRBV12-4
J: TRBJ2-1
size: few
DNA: TGTGCCAGCAGCCATCGGGTTAGAGGGAGACAGTACAATGAGCAGTTCTTC
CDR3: CASSHRVRGRQYNEQFF

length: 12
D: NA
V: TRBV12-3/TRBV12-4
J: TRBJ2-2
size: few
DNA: TGTGCCAGCAACCTTGGACCGGGGGAGCTGTTTTTT
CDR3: CASNLGPGELFF

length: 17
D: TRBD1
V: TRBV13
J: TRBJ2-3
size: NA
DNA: TGTGCCAGCAGCGCTCACAGGGGGACAACTAGCACAGATACGCAGTATTTT
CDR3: CASSAHRGTTSTDTQYF

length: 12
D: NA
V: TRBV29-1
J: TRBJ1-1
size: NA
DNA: TGCAGCGTTGAAGGGGCTAGGGCAGAAGCTTTCTTT
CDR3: CSVEGARAEAFF

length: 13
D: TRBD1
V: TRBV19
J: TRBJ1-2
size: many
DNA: TGTGCCAGTAGACCAGGGGGCTCATATGGCTACACCTTC
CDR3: CASRPGGSYGYTF

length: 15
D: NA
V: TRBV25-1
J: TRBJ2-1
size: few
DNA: TGTGCCAGCAGACATAGCGGAAGCTCCTACAATGAGCAGTTCTTC
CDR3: CASRHSGSSYNEQFF

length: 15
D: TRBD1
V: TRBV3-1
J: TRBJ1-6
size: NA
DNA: TGTGCCAGCAGCCCCGGGACAGCCGATCATTCACCCCTCCACTTT
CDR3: CASSPGTADHSPLHF

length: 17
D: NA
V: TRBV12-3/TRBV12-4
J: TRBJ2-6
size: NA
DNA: TGTGCCAGCAGTATACCGGGAGCTGGCTCTGGGGCCAACGTCCTGACTTTC
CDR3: CASSIPGAGSGANVLTF

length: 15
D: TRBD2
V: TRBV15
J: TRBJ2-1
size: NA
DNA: TGTGCCACCAGCAGAGAAGCTAGCGGAGTCCTTCAGCAGTTCTTC
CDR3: CATSREASGVLQQFF

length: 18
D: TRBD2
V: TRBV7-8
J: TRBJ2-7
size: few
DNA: TGTGCCAGCAGCTTAGCTACTAGCGGGAGGTTCAGTCACTACGAGCAGTACTTC
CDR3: CASSLATSGRFSHYEQYF

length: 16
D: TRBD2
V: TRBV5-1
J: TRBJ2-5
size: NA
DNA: TGCGCCAGCAGCTTGGTTGGCGGGAGCATCCAAGAGACCCAGTACTTC
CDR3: CASSLVGGSIQETQYF

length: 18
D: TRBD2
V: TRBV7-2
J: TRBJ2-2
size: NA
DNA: TGTGCCAGCAGCACAGAACCACTAGCGGGGCCGAACACCGGGGAGCTGTTTTTT
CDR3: CASSTEPLAGPNTGELFF

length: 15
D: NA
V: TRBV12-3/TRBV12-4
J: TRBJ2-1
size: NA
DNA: TGTGCCAGCAGTGACCCCCGGGCCAGATACAATGAGCAGTTCTTC
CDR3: CASSDPRARYNEQFF

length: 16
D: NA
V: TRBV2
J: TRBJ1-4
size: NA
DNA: TGTGCCAGCAGTGAAGGGACCAGGACGAGGAATGAAAAACTGTTTTTT
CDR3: CASSEGTRTRNEKLFF

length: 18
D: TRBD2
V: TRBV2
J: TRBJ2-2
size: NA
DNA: TGTGCCAGCAGCGTCCCGGGACTACGCCCTTCGAGCACCGGGGAGCTGTTTTTT
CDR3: CASSVPGLRPSSTGELFF

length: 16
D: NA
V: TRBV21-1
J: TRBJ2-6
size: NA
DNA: TGTGCCAGCAGCGAGGGGTCTTGCTCTGGGGCCAACGTCCTGACTTTC
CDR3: CASSEGSCSGANVLTF

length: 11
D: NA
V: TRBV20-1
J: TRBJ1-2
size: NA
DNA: TGCAGTGCTATAAGAGGCTATGGCTACACCTTC
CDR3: CSAIRGYGYTF

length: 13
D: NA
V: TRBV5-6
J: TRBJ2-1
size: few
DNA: TGTGCCAGCAGGCCGACGGGAGTCGGTGAGCAGTTCTTC
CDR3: CASRPTGVGEQFF

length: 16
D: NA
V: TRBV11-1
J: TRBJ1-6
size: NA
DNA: TGTGCCAGCAGCTCAATACTTAAAGGAGGATGGTCACCCCTCCACTTT
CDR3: CASSSILKGGWSPLHF

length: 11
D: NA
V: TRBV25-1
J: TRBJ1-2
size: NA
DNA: TGTGCCAGCAGTGTAACAAGTGGCTACACCTTC
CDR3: CASSVTSGYTF

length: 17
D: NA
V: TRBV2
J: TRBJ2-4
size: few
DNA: TGTGCCAGCAGTGTAAAGAGAAGGGGGTCGGCCAAAAACATTCAGTACTTC
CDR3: CASSVKRRGSAKNIQYF

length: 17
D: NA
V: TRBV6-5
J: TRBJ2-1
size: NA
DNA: TGTGCCAGCAGTCCCTCCTTCGGAACAGTTTTTTACAATGAGCAGTTCTTC
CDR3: CASSPSFGTVFYNEQFF

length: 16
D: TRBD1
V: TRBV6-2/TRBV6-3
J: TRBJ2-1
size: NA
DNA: TGTGCCAGCAAAAGACTAATGGGACAGTTTTACAATGAGCAGTTCTTC
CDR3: CASKRLMGQFYNEQFF

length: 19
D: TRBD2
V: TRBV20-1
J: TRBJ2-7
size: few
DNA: TGCAGTGCTAGAGCCCCCTGGCTAGCGGGAGGGCTAACGTCCTACGAGCAGTACTTC
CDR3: CSARAPWLAGGLTSYEQYF

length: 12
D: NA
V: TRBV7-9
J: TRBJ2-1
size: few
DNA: TGTGCCAGCAGCCCGCTAACTCTTGAGCAGTTCTTC
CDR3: CASSPLTLEQFF

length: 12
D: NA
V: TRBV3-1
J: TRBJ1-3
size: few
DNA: TGTGCCAGCAGCCGCACACTAAACACCATATATTTT
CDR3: CASSRTLNTIYF

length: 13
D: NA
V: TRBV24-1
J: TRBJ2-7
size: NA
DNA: TGTGCCACCAGTCAGGGTGACACCTACGAGCAGTACTTC
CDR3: CATSQGDTYEQYF

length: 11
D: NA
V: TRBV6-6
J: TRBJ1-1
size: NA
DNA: TGTGCCAGCGGGGAACAGTGGGGAGCTTTCTTT
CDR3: CASGEQWGAFF

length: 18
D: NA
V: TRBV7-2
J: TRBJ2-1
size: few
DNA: TGTGCCAGCAGCTTAGTTGGGGAGGCGGGGCTCTCCTACAATGAGCAGTTCTTC
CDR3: CASSLVGEAGLSYNEQFF

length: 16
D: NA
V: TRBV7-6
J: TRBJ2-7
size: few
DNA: TGTGCCAGCAGCTTAGCCCCGGACTCCTCCTCCTACGAGCAGTACTTC
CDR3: CASSLAPDSSSYEQYF

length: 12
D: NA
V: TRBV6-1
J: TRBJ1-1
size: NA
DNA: TGTGCCAGCAAGGGCGGAGATTTTGAAGCTTTCTTT
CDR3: CASKGGDFEAFF

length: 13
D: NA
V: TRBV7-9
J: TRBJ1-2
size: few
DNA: TGTGCCAGCAGCTCGGCGGCGGCGAATGGCTACACCTTC
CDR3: CASSSAAANGYTF

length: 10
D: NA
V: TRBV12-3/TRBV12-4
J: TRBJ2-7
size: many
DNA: TGTGCCAGCCCCTTGTACGAGCAGTACTTC
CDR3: CASPLYEQYF

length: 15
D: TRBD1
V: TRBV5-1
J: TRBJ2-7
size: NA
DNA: TGCGCCAGCAGCTGGAGGGGGGACAGGGGGCTCGAGCAGTACTTC
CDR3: CASSWRGDRGLEQYF

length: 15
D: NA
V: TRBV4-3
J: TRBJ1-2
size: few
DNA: TGCGCCAGCAGCCAAGAGGGCCAGGGGACCTATGGCTACACCTTC
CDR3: CASSQEGQGTYGYTF

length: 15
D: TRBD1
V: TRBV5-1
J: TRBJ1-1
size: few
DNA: TGCGCCAGCAGCTTTTCGGGGGTGCAGGGGGCCGAAGCTTTCTTT
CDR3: CASSFSGVQGAEAFF

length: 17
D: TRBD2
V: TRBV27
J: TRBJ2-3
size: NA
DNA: TGTGCCAGCAGTTTCCGGCTAGCGGGTACTAGCACAGATACGCAGTATTTT
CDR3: CASSFRLAGTSTDTQYF

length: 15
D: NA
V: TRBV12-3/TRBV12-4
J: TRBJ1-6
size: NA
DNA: TGTGCCAGCAGGGGGCCGACGGGCTCGACCTCACCCCTCCACTTT
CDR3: CASRGPTGSTSPLHF

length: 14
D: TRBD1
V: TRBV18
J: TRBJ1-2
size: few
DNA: TGTGCCAGCTCACCAGACAGGGACCTCTATGGCTACACCTTC
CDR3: CASSPDRDLYGYTF

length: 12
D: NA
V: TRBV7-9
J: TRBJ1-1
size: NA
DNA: TGTGCCAGCAGCTCGGTAGAGGCCGAAGCTTTCTTT
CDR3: CASSSVEAEAFF

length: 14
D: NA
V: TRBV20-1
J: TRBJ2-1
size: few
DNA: TGCAGTGCTAGAGTCGATTGGGGGTTCAATGAGCAGTTCTTC
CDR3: CSARVDWGFNEQFF

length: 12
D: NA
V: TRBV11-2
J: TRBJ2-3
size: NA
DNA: TGTGCCAGCAGCCAAGGGTCATCAACGCAGTATTTT
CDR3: CASSQGSSTQYF